The rows below give T cell receptor beta chains drawn from one sample of a study of blood T cell repertoires in COVID-19. Profiling relied on immunoSEQ multiplex PCR, and the TCRdb table lists in-frame clones only, not all of them. Of 200,000 to 250,000 clones listed, approximately 90% are singletons. The material sequenced was peripheral blood. Receptors originate from a man aged 30-40 years with COVID-19, enrolled during active disease. The CDR3 runs from the conserved cysteine through the conserved F or W. A D gene is named only where the DNA matches it firmly. A row's size may be missing; if present it is once, few, many or a size class.

size: -; J: TRBJ2-2; D: TRBD1; length: 15; V: TRBV7-3; CDR3: CASSPGQGGTGELFF; DNA: TGTGCCAGCAGCCCCGGACAGGGGGGAACCGGGGAGCTGTTTTTT
size: -; J: TRBJ1-1; D: -; length: 13; V: TRBV4-1; CDR3: CASSLRGGTEAFF; DNA: TGCGCCAGCAGCTTACGGGGGGGGACTGAAGCTTTCTTT
size: -; J: TRBJ1-1; D: -; length: 13; V: TRBV7-9; CDR3: CASRPTLNTEAFF; DNA: TGTGCCAGCAGACCGACACTGAACACTGAAGCTTTCTTT
size: -; J: TRBJ2-7; D: TRBD1; length: 13; V: TRBV9; CDR3: CASSPRDSYEQYF; DNA: TGTGCCAGCAGCCCTCGGGACAGCTACGAGCAGTACTTC
size: -; J: TRBJ1-2; D: -; length: 14; V: TRBV7-2; CDR3: CASSLEGAGEGYTF; DNA: TGTGCCAGCAGCTTAGAAGGGGCAGGGGAGGGCTACACCTTC
size: -; J: TRBJ2-3; D: -; length: 13; V: TRBV24-1; CDR3: CATSDPNLDTQYF; DNA: TGTGCCACCAGTGACCCTAACCTGGATACGCAGTATTTT
size: -; J: TRBJ1-1; D: -; length: 12; V: TRBV7-9; CDR3: CASSLTGGEAFF; DNA: TGTGCCAGCAGCTTAACGGGGGGTGAAGCTTTCTTT
size: -; J: TRBJ2-1; D: -; length: 14; V: TRBV14; CDR3: CATQRASSYNEQFF; DNA: TGTGCCACCCAGCGGGCATCTTCCTACAATGAGCAGTTCTTC
size: -; J: TRBJ2-2; D: -; length: 12; V: TRBV18; CDR3: CASSPSGWELFF; DNA: TGTGCCAGCTCACCGTCCGGGTGGGAGCTGTTTTTT
size: -; J: TRBJ2-7; D: TRBD1; length: 16; V: TRBV27; CDR3: CASSLSTGTGGSEQYF; DNA: TGTGCCAGCAGTTTATCGACGGGGACAGGGGGCTCCGAGCAGTACTTC
size: -; J: TRBJ2-1; D: TRBD2; length: 16; V: TRBV9; CDR3: CASSGLAGYPYNEQFF; DNA: TGTGCCAGCAGCGGACTAGCGGGATATCCCTACAATGAGCAGTTCTTC
size: -; J: TRBJ2-5; D: -; length: 13; V: TRBV25-1; CDR3: CASSVGARETQYF; DNA: TGTGCCAGCAGTGTGGGGGCTAGGGAGACCCAGTACTTC
size: once; J: TRBJ2-1; D: TRBD1; length: 16; V: TRBV19; CDR3: CASSMVGTGYDNEQFF; DNA: TGTGCCAGTAGTATGGTAGGGACAGGGTATGACAATGAGCAGTTCTTC
size: once; J: TRBJ1-5; D: -; length: 16; V: TRBV7-8; CDR3: CASSFEPGHLNQPQHF; DNA: TGTGCCAGCAGCTTTGAACCGGGACACCTCAATCAGCCCCAGCATTTT
size: -; J: TRBJ1-5; D: -; length: 13; V: TRBV6-6; CDR3: CASSTETEGPQHF; DNA: TGTGCCAGCAGTACGGAAACAGAGGGGCCCCAGCATTTT
size: -; J: TRBJ2-1; D: -; length: 16; V: TRBV6-2/TRBV6-3; CDR3: CASSYSRGGTYNEQFF; DNA: TGTGCCAGCAGTTACTCGAGGGGGGGAACCTACAATGAGCAGTTCTTC
size: -; J: TRBJ1-1; D: TRBD1; length: 15; V: TRBV7-2; CDR3: CASTFQGVMNTEAFF; DNA: TGTGCCAGCACCTTCCAGGGGGTAATGAACACTGAAGCTTTCTTT
size: once; J: TRBJ1-2; D: -; length: 12; V: TRBV28; CDR3: CASSGQYYGYTF; DNA: TGTGCCAGCAGCGGACAGTACTATGGCTACACCTTC
size: -; J: TRBJ1-5; D: -; length: 14; V: TRBV5-1; CDR3: CASSLAVDGQPQHF; DNA: TGCGCCAGCAGCTTGGCGGTAGATGGTCAGCCCCAGCATTTT
size: -; J: TRBJ2-1; D: TRBD1; length: 14; V: TRBV10-3; CDR3: CACGSAGGINEQFF; DNA: TGTGCATGTGGATCGGCAGGGGGCATCAATGAGCAGTTCTTC
size: -; J: TRBJ2-2; D: -; length: 16; V: TRBV30; CDR3: CAWRGRQLTNTGELFF; DNA: TGTGCCTGGAGGGGAAGACAGTTAACGAACACCGGGGAGCTGTTTTTT
size: -; J: TRBJ1-5; D: -; length: 13; V: TRBV6-5; CDR3: CASSLQSNQPQHF; DNA: TGTGCCAGCAGTCTACAGTCTAATCAGCCCCAGCATTTT
size: -; J: TRBJ2-1; D: TRBD1; length: 17; V: TRBV5-5; CDR3: CASRLELGTGYYYEQFF; DNA: TGTGCCAGCAGACTAGAATTGGGGACAGGGTATTACTATGAGCAGTTCTTC
size: once; J: TRBJ2-7; D: TRBD2; length: 16; V: TRBV24-1; CDR3: CATSDSGRANVYEQYF; DNA: TGTGCCACCAGTGACAGCGGGAGGGCCAATGTCTACGAGCAGTACTTC
size: -; J: TRBJ1-2; D: -; length: 19; V: TRBV4-3; CDR3: CASSLEYLIPGHQNYGYTF; DNA: TGCGCCAGCAGCCTCGAGTACCTGATCCCGGGACATCAAAACTATGGCTACACCTTC
size: -; J: TRBJ2-1; D: TRBD2; length: 17; V: TRBV7-9; CDR3: CASSSPIAGGRYNEQFF; DNA: TGTGCCAGCAGCTCCCCAATAGCGGGGGGGCGATACAATGAGCAGTTCTTC
size: -; J: TRBJ2-2; D: TRBD1; length: 14; V: TRBV6-6; CDR3: CATPGTGRTGELFF; DNA: TGTGCCACCCCCGGGACAGGGAGGACCGGGGAGCTGTTTTTT
size: -; J: TRBJ1-5; D: -; length: 13; V: TRBV27; CDR3: CASSFSGVQPQHF; DNA: TGTGCCAGCAGTTTTTCAGGGGTTCAGCCCCAGCATTTT
size: -; J: TRBJ1-5; D: TRBD1; length: 16; V: TRBV9; CDR3: CASSAGGTGGNQPQHF; DNA: TGTGCCAGCAGCGCAGGCGGGACAGGGGGCAATCAGCCCCAGCATTTT
size: -; J: TRBJ2-2; D: TRBD2; length: 15; V: TRBV5-4; CDR3: CASSPAGAGPGELFF; DNA: TGTGCCAGCAGCCCAGCGGGGGCCGGGCCCGGGGAGCTGTTTTTT
size: -; J: TRBJ1-4; D: -; length: 15; V: TRBV27; CDR3: CASSSRPLANEKLFF; DNA: TGTGCCAGCAGTTCCAGGCCCCTCGCTAATGAAAAACTGTTTTTT
size: -; J: TRBJ1-1; D: -; length: 14; V: TRBV18; CDR3: CASSPPGVNTEAFF; DNA: TGTGCCAGCTCACCCCCAGGTGTGAACACTGAAGCTTTCTTT
size: once; J: TRBJ2-3; D: TRBD2; length: 17; V: TRBV12-5; CDR3: CASGLGLAGVETDTQYF; DNA: TGTGCTAGTGGTTTGGGACTAGCGGGAGTTGAAACAGATACGCAGTATTTT
size: -; J: TRBJ1-5; D: -; length: 14; V: TRBV28; CDR3: CASSSRHWNQPQHF; DNA: TGTGCCAGCAGTTCGCGGCATTGGAATCAGCCCCAGCATTTT
size: once; J: TRBJ2-7; D: -; length: 11; V: TRBV29-1; CDR3: CSVARTYEQYF; DNA: TGCAGCGTTGCCAGAACCTACGAGCAGTACTTC
size: -; J: TRBJ2-7; D: TRBD2; length: 16; V: TRBV7-6; CDR3: CASSPGLDRSAYEQYF; DNA: TGTGCCAGCAGCCCCGGACTAGACCGCTCCGCCTACGAGCAGTACTTC
size: -; J: TRBJ2-2; D: -; length: 14; V: TRBV5-1; CDR3: CASSFLADTGELFF; DNA: TGCGCCAGCAGCTTCCTGGCAGACACCGGGGAGCTGTTTTTT
size: -; J: TRBJ1-1; D: -; length: 11; V: TRBV5-4; CDR3: CASSLDSEAFF; DNA: TGTGCCAGCAGCTTGGACAGTGAAGCTTTCTTT
size: -; J: TRBJ2-3; D: TRBD2; length: 15; V: TRBV5-4; CDR3: CASSLGLAGEDTQYF; DNA: TGTGCCAGCAGCTTGGGCCTAGCGGGGGAAGATACGCAGTATTTT
size: once; J: TRBJ2-3; D: TRBD2; length: 16; V: TRBV3-1/TRBV3-2; CDR3: CASSQNAAGGIYTQYF; DNA: TGTGCCAGCAGCCAAAATGCAGCGGGGGGGATCTATACGCAGTATTTT
size: -; J: TRBJ2-7; D: TRBD1; length: 16; V: TRBV5-4; CDR3: CASSSRTGQGRYEQYF; DNA: TGTGCCAGCAGCTCCCGAACCGGACAGGGAAGGTACGAGCAGTACTTC
size: -; J: TRBJ2-7; D: TRBD2; length: 16; V: TRBV28; CDR3: CASSLAGGLFSYEQYF; DNA: TGTGCCAGCAGTCTAGCGGGAGGGCTGTTTTCCTACGAGCAGTACTTC
size: -; J: TRBJ2-3; D: -; length: 14; V: TRBV11-3; CDR3: CASSAGQADSTQYF; DNA: TGTGCCAGCAGCGCAGGACAAGCCGATTCTACGCAGTATTTT
size: -; J: TRBJ1-1; D: -; length: 15; V: TRBV21-1; CDR3: CASSKPGGWGTEAFF; DNA: TGTGCCAGCAGCAAACCCGGGGGGTGGGGCACTGAAGCTTTCTTT
size: -; J: TRBJ2-1; D: TRBD1; length: 15; V: TRBV28; CDR3: CASSYLGQVENEQFF; DNA: TGTGCCAGCAGTTATTTAGGACAGGTTGAAAATGAGCAGTTCTTC
size: -; J: TRBJ2-5; D: TRBD2; length: 15; V: TRBV7-9; CDR3: CASSFGSGNVETQYF; DNA: TGTGCCAGCAGCTTCGGTAGCGGGAATGTCGAGACCCAGTACTTC
size: -; J: TRBJ1-5; D: -; length: 17; V: TRBV4-3; CDR3: CASSQDRTGKGNQPQHF; DNA: TGCGCCAGCAGCCAAGATCGTACAGGAAAGGGCAATCAGCCCCAGCATTTT
size: -; J: TRBJ1-1; D: TRBD1; length: 14; V: TRBV18; CDR3: CASSLGQGNTEAFF; DNA: TGTGCCAGCTCATTGGGACAGGGGAACACTGAAGCTTTCTTT